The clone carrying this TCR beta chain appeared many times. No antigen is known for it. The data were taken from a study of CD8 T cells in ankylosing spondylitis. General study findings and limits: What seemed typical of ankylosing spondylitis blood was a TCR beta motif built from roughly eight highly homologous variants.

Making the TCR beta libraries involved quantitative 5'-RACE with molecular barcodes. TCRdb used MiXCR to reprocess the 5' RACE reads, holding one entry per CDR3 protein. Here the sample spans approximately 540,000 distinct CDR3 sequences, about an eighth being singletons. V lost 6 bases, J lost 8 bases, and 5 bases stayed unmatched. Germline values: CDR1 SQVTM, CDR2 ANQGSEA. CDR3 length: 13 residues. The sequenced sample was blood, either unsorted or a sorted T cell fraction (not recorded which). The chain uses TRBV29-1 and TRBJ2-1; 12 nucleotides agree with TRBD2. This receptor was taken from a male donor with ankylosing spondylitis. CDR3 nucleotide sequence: TGCAGCGTCCCGGGACTAGCGGGCGATGAGCAGTTCTTC. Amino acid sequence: CSVPGLAGDEQFF.